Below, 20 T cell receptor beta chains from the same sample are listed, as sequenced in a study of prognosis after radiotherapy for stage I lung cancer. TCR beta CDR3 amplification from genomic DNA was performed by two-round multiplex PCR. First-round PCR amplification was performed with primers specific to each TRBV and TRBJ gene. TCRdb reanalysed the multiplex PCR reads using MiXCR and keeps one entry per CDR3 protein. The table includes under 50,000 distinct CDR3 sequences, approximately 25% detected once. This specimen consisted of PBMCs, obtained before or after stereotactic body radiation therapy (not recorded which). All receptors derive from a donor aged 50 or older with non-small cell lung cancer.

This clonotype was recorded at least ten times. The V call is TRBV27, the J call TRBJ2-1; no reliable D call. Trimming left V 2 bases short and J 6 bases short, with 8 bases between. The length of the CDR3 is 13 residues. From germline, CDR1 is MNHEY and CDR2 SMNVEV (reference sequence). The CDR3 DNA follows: TGTGCCAGCAGTTTACCCGTAGCCAATGAGCAGTTCTTC. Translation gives CASSLPVANEQFF.

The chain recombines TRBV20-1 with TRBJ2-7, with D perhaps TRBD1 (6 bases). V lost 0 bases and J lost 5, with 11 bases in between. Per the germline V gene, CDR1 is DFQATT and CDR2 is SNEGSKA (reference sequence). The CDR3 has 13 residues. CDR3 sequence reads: CSAREPYRDEQYF. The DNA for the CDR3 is TGCAGTGCTAGAGAACCCTACAGGGACGAGCAGTACTTC.

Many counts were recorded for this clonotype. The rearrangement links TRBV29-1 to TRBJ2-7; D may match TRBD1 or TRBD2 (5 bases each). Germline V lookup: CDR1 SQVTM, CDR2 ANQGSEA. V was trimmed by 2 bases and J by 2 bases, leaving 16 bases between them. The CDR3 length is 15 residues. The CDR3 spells CSVESGTRAPYEQYF. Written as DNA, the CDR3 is TGCAGCGTTGAATCGGGGACGAGGGCCCCCTACGAGCAGTACTTC.

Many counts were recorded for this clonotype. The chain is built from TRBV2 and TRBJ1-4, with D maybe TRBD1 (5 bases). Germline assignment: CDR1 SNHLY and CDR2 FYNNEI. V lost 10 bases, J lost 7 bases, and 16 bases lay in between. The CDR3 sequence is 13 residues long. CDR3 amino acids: CANRGDLGEKLFF. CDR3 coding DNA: TGTGCCAACAGAGGGGATTTGGGTGAAAAACTGTTTTTT.

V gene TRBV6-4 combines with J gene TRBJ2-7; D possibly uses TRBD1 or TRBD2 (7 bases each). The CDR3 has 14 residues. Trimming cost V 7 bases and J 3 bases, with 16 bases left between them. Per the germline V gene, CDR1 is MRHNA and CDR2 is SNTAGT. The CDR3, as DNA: TGTGCCAGCACACCCGACAGGGACTACTACGAGCAGTACTTC. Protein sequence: CASTPDRDYYEQYF.

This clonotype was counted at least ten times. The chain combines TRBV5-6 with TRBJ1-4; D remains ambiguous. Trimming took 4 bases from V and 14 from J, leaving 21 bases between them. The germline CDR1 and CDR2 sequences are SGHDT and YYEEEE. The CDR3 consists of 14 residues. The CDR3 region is CASSPHPTHAYLFF. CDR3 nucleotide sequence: TGTGCCAGCAGCCCTCATCCGACCCACGCATATCTGTTTTTT.

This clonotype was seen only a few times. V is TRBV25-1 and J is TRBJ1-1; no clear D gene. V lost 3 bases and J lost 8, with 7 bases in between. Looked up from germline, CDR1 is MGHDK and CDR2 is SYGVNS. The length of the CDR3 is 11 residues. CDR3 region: CASSDFREAFF. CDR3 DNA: TGTGCCAGCAGTGACTTCAGAGAAGCTTTCTTT.

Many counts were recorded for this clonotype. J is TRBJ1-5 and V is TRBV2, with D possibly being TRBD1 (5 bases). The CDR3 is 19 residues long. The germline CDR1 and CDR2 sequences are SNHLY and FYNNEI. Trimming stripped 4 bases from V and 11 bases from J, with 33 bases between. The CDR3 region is CASSAIAGRRLTSPVTQHF. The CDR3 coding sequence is TGTGCCAGCAGTGCGATAGCGGGGCGGAGGCTAACCAGTCCGGTGACCCAGCATTTT.

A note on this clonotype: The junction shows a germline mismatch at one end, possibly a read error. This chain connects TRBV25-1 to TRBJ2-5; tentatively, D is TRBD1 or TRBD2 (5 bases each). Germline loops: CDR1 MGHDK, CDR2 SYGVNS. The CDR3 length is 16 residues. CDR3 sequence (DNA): TGTGTCAGCAGTTCTCCCCCCTTTGGGACGGGGGAGACCCAGTACTTC. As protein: CVSSSPPFGTGETQYF.

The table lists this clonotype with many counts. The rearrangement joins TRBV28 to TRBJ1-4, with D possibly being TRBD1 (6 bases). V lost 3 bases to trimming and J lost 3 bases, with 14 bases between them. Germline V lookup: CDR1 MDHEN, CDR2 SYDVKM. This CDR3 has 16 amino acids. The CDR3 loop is CASSFTGTASNEKLFF. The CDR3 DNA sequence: TGTGCCAGCAGTTTTACAGGGACCGCTTCTAATGAAAAACTGTTTTTT.

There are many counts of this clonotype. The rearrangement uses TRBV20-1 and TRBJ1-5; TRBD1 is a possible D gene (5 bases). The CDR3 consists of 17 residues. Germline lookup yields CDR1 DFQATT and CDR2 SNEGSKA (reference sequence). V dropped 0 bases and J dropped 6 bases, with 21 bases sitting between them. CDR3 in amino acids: CSARDDGRGPHLQPQHF. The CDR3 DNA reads TGCAGTGCTAGAGATGATGGTAGGGGTCCACACCTTCAGCCCCAGCATTTT.

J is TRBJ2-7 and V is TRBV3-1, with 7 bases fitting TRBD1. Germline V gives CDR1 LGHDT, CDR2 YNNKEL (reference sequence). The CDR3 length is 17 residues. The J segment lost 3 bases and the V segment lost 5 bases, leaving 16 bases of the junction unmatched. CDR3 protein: CASSAPRGLSSNYEQYF. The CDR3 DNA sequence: TGTGCCAGCAGCGCCCCCAGGGGGTTGTCGTCAAACTACGAGCAGTACTTC.

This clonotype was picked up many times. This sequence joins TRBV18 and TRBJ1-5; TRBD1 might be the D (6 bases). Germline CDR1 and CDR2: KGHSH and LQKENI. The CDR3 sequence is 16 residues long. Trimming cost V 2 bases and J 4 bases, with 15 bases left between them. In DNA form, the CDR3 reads TGTGCCAGCTCACCATCGGCTAGGGGGAGGAATCAGCCCCAGCATTTT. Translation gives CASSPSARGRNQPQHF. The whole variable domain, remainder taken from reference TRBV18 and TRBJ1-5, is NAGVMQNPRHLVRRRGQEARLRCSPMKGHSHVYWYRQLPEEGLKFMVYLQKENIIDESGMPKERFSAEFPKEGPSILRIQQVVRGDSAAYFCASSPSARGRNQPQHFGDGTRLSIL.

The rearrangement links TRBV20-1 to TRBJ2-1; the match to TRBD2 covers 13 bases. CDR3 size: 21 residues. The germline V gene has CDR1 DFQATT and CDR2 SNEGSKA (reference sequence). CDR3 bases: TGCAGAATCCCGGGACTAGCGGGACTCGGAGTAACGGGGGTTGCATCGGCTGAGCAGTTCTTC. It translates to CRIPGLAGLGVTGVASAEQFF.

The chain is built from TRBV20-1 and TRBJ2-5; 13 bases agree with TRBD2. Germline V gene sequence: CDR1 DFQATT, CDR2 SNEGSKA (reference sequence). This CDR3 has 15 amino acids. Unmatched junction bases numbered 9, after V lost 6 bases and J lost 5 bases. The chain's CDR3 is CSAKTSGGALETQYF. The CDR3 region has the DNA TGCAGTGCGAAAACTAGCGGGGGGGCCTTGGAGACCCAGTACTTC.

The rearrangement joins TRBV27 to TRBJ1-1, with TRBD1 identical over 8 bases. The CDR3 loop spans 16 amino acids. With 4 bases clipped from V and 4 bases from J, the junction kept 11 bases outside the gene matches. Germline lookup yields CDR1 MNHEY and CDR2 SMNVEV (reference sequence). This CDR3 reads CASSSGGRWFGTEAFF. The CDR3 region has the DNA TGTGCCAGCAGTTCAGGGGGCAGGTGGTTTGGCACTGAAGCTTTCTTT.

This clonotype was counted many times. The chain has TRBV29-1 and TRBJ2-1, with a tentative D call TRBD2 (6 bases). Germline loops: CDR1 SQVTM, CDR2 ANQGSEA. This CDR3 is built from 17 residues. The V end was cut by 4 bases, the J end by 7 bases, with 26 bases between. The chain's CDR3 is CSVVQASELRRGNEQFF. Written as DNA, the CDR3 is TGCAGCGTTGTACAGGCCTCGGAGCTCAGGAGGGGAAATGAGCAGTTCTTC.

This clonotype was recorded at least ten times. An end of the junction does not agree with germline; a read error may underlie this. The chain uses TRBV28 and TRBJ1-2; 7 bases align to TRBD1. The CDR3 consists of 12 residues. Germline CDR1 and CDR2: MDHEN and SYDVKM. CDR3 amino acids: CASSSPAQGMAF. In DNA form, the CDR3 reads TGTGCCAGCAGTTCCCCCGCACAGGGGATGGCCTTC.

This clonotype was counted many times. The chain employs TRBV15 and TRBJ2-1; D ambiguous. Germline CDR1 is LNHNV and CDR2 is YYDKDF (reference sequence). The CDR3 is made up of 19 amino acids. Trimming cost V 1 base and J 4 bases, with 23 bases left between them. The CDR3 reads CATSRVDAPGERGYNEQFF. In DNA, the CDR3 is TGTGCCACCAGCAGAGTTGACGCCCCGGGCGAGCGAGGATACAATGAGCAGTTCTTC.

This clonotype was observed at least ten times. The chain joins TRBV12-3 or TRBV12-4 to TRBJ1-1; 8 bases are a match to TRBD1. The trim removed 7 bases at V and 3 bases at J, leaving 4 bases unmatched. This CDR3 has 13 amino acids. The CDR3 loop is CASTDRGDTEAFF. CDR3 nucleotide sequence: TGTGCCAGCACCGACAGGGGTGACACTGAAGCTTTCTTT.